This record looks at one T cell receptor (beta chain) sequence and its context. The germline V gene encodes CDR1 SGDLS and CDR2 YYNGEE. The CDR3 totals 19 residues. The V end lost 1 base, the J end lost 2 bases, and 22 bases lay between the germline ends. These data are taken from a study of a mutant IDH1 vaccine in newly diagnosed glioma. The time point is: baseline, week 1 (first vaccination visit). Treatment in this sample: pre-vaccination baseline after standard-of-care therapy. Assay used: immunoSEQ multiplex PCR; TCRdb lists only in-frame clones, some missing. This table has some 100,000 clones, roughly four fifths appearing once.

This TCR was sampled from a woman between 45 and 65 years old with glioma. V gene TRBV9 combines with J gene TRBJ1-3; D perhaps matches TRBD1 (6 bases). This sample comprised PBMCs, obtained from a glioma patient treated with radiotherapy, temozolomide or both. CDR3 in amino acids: CASSVNPGTGKSPGNTIYF. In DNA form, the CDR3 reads TGTGCCAGCAGCGTAAACCCGGGCACAGGGAAAAGCCCTGGAAACACCATATATTTT.